These T cell receptor beta chains were read from a single sample in a study of response to subunit inactivated influenza vaccine. Each CDR3 protein is one row after TCRdb ran MiXCR on the RT-PCR reads. This table holds about 650,000 distinct CDR3 sequences, roughly 14% found once. Sequencing was performed on PBMCs from blood, taken 11 to 12 days after vaccination. These receptors originate from a man in his fifties who received an inactivated influenza vaccine. Each CDR3 is given with its conserved first and last residue. The D gene is left open where the match is weak. Where a row states a size, it is once, few, many or the class of an expanded clone; other rows omit it.

d_call | j_call | clone_size | v_call | cdr3_nt | cdr3_aa
TRBD2 | TRBJ2-5 | . | TRBV5-5 | TGTGCCAGCAGCTTGGTTATAGCGGGGCATCAGACCCAGTACTTC | CASSLVIAGHQTQYF
TRBD1 | TRBJ2-1 | . | TRBV24-1 | TGTGCCACCCGCGACACAGGGGGACCTTACAATGAGCAGTTCTTC | CATRDTGGPYNEQFF
TRBD2 | TRBJ2-1 | few | TRBV18 | TGTGCCAGCTCCGTATCCGGGACTAGCGGGAGCCGCTTCTACAATGAGCAGTTCTTC | CASSVSGTSGSRFYNEQFF
. | TRBJ2-5 | few | TRBV4-1 | TGCGCCAGCAGCCAAGATAAGGGAGCCGCGCCAAATTACCAGACCCAGTACTTC | CASSQDKGAAPNYQTQYF
TRBD2 | TRBJ2-2 | . | TRBV11-3 | TGTGCCAGCAGCTTTCATGGCGGGGGAACAACCGGGGAGCTGTTTTTT | CASSFHGGGTTGELFF
TRBD2 | TRBJ2-3 | . | TRBV10-1 | TGCGCCAGCAGTGATGGTAGCGGGGGGGCCGATACGCAGTATTTT | CASSDGSGGADTQYF
. | TRBJ2-5 | few | TRBV2 | TGTGCCAGCAGGGGGACAACACAAGAGACCCAGTACTTC | CASRGTTQETQYF
TRBD2 | TRBJ2-1 | few | TRBV15 | TGTGCCACCAGCAGAGTCGGGACTAGTTCTTACAATGAGCAGTTCTTC | CATSRVGTSSYNEQFF
. | TRBJ1-2 | many | TRBV5-1 | TGCGCCAGCAGCGGATCAGGGGGCTACACCTTC | CASSGSGGYTF
. | TRBJ2-5 | few | TRBV18 | TGTGCCAGCTCGCTCCGGGCGGGGACGAAAGAGACCCAGTACTTC | CASSLRAGTKETQYF
TRBD2 | TRBJ2-7 | few | TRBV10-2 | TGCGCCAGCAGTGTCGGTAGCGGGGGGGTCTACGAGCAGTACTTC | CASSVGSGGVYEQYF
TRBD2 | TRBJ2-2 | . | TRBV9 | TGTGCCAGCAGCGTAGGGATTGGGCGGGAGAGGCCCGGGGAGCTGTTTTTT | CASSVGIGRERPGELFF
. | TRBJ2-5 | few | TRBV24-1 | TGTGCCACCAGTGACCGGGACCTCCGTCAGGGAGAGACCCAGTACTTC | CATSDRDLRQGETQYF
. | TRBJ2-3 | few | TRBV12-3/TRBV12-4 | TGTGCCAGCAGTCCACCCAGAGGTACAGATACGCAGTATTTT | CASSPPRGTDTQYF
TRBD1 | TRBJ1-5 | few | TRBV2 | TGTGCCAGCAGTGGAGACAGGGTTCTTCAGCCCCAGCATTTT | CASSGDRVLQPQHF
TRBD1 | TRBJ2-7 | . | TRBV6-6 | TGTGCCAGCAGTGACAGGGGAAAGCAGTACTTC | CASSDRGKQYF
. | TRBJ2-2 | few | TRBV11-2 | TGTGCCAGCAGCATGATAGCGGTAGGACCCGGGGAGCTGTTTTTT | CASSMIAVGPGELFF
. | TRBJ1-1 | many | TRBV20-1 | TGCAGTGCTAGCCCGACGGTGAACACTGAAGCTTTCTTT | CSASPTVNTEAFF
TRBD2 | TRBJ2-1 | few | TRBV7-2 | TGTGCCAGCAGCTTTAGCGGGGCCATCGGGGGTGAGCAGTTCTTC | CASSFSGAIGGEQFF
. | TRBJ2-7 | few | TRBV10-1 | TGCGCCAGCGGAGAGCCGGAAGTCGAGCACTTC | CASGEPEVEHF
TRBD1 | TRBJ1-6 | . | TRBV2 | TGTGCCAGTCAGCAGGGGGACAATAATTCACCCCTCCACTTT | CASQQGDNNSPLHF
TRBD2 | TRBJ2-3 | . | TRBV28 | TGTGCCAGCAGCACCCTTAGCGGGGGCACAGATACGCAGTATTTT | CASSTLSGGTDTQYF
TRBD2 | TRBJ2-7 | . | TRBV6-2/TRBV6-3 | TGTGCCAGCACCGGGACTAGCGGGAGATCTCAGATCTACGAGCAGTACTTC | CASTGTSGRSQIYEQYF
. | TRBJ2-7 | . | TRBV5-1 | TGCGCCAGCAGCAAACAACAGGGTTCTGTCGACGAGCAGTACTTC | CASSKQQGSVDEQYF
TRBD2 | TRBJ2-2 | . | TRBV18 | TGTGCCAGCTCACCTTCTAGCGGAGACACCGGGGAGCTGTTTTTT | CASSPSSGDTGELFF
. | TRBJ1-3 | few | TRBV5-1 | TGCGCCAGCAGCTTGGGGGAGACTGGAAACACCATATATTTT | CASSLGETGNTIYF
. | TRBJ2-7 | few | TRBV29-1 | TGCAGCGTTGAGATCATTCACGAGCAGTACTTC | CSVEIIHEQYF
TRBD1 | TRBJ2-5 | . | TRBV7-8 | TGTGCCAGCAGCTTGAGGACAGGGGACCTGGAGACCCAGTACTTC | CASSLRTGDLETQYF
. | TRBJ2-3 | many | TRBV5-5 | TGTGCCAGCAGCTTGGCCTCACTAAGGGCAGATACGCAGTATTTT | CASSLASLRADTQYF
. | TRBJ2-5 | few | TRBV4-3 | TGCGCCAGCAGCCAGACCAGAGGAGAGACCCAGTACTTC | CASSQTRGETQYF
. | TRBJ2-1 | . | TRBV6-5 | TGTGCCAGCAGCCAGGGCCGGGAAGAGCAGTTCTTC | CASSQGREEQFF
. | TRBJ1-5 | . | TRBV6-1 | TGTGCCAGCAGCCCGACCCCTCCTTCAGGGGAAGGGCAGCCCCAGCATTTT | CASSPTPPSGEGQPQHF
. | TRBJ2-1 | few | TRBV4-3 | TGCGCCAGCAGCCAAGATAGGAGAGGGGGTACGGTCTTC | CASSQDRRGGTVF
TRBD2 | TRBJ2-3 | few | TRBV29-1 | TGCAGCGTCAATCCGCTAGCGGGAGGGACAGATACGCAGTATTTT | CSVNPLAGGTDTQYF
TRBD1 | TRBJ2-3 | many | TRBV25-1 | TGTGCCAGCAGCAACTGGGACAGGGGCACAGATACGCAGTATTTT | CASSNWDRGTDTQYF
. | TRBJ2-7 | few | TRBV4-3 | TGCGCCAGCAGCCAAGACACAGGGTTTGGCTACGAGCAGTACTTC | CASSQDTGFGYEQYF
. | TRBJ1-1 | few | TRBV28 | TGTGCCAGCAGTTTCTCCGGGGTCTTGAGCACTGAAGCTTTCTTT | CASSFSGVLSTEAFF